The source of this T cell receptor beta chain is a study of cytomegalovirus exposure and HLA in healthy donors. General observations from the study: Later findings reportedly placed an Asian-associated ancestry cluster below the approximately 670-donor mean for N-insertions. Roughly even sequencing depth across donors was the assumption behind the presence/absence analyses.

J gave up 3 bases and V 7 bases, and 1 base lay outside the gene matches. CDR1 is WNHNN and CDR2 is SYGVQD in the germline V gene (reference sequence). This CDR3 is 13 amino acids long. Primers: 60 Vbeta forward and 13 Jbeta reverse. Only in-frame clones appear in the TCRdb table, and some are missing; sequencing was by immunoSEQ multiplex PCR. The table lists 150,000 to 200,000 clones, around 77% of them singletons. Turning to this clone: Its specificity is unknown.

The J gene is TRBJ2-4, the V gene TRBV10-1, with 9 nucleotides matching TRBD2. This clonotype was sampled from a female donor in good health and CMV-seronegative. Sample: PBMCs. The CDR3 nucleotides are TGCGCCAGCAATAGCGGGGGCAAAAACATTCAGTACTTC. It yields the protein CASNSGGKNIQYF.